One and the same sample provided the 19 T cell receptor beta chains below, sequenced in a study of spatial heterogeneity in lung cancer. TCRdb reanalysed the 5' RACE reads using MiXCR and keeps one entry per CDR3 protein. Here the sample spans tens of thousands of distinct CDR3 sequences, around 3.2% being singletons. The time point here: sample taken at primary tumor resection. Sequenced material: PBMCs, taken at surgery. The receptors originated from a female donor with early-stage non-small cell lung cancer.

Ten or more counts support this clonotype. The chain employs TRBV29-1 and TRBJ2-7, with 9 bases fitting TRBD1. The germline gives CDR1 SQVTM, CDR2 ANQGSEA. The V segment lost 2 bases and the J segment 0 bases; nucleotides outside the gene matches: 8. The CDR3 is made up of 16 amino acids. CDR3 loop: CSVEFPGTGSSYEQYF. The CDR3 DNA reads TGCAGCGTTGAATTCCCCGGGACAGGGAGCTCCTACGAGCAGTACTTC.

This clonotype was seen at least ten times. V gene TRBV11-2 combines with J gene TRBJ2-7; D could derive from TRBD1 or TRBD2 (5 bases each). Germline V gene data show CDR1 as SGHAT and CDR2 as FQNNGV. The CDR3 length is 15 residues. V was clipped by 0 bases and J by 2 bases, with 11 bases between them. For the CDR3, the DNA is TGTGCCAGCAGCTTAGAGCCAGGGACGACCTACGAGCAGTACTTC. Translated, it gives CASSLEPGTTYEQYF.

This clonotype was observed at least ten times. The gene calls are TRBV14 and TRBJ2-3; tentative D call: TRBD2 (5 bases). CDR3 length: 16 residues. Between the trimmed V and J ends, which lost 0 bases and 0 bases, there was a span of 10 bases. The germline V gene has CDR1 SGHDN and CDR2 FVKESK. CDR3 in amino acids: CASSQEVDSSTDTQYF. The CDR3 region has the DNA TGTGCCAGCAGCCAAGAGGTGGACTCTAGCACAGATACGCAGTATTTT.

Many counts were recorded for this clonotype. This CDR3 reads CSARGQTDTQYF. CDR3 in DNA: TGCAGTGCTAGAGGACAAACAGATACGCAGTATTTT. This rearrangement joins TRBV20-1 to TRBJ2-3; no clear D gene. V was cut by 1 base and J by 3 bases, with 5 bases left in between. The V gene's germline CDR1 is DFQATT and CDR2 SNEGSKA (reference sequence). The CDR3 is 12 amino acids.

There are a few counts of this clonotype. The CDR3 DNA is TGCGCCAGCAGCCAAGACCCGCCTAGCGCACCCTACAATGAGCAGTTCTTC. As protein: CASSQDPPSAPYNEQFF. The rearrangement links TRBV4-1 to TRBJ2-1, with a weak D call TRBD2 (6 bases). V dropped 0 bases and J dropped 2 bases, with 14 bases sitting between them. The germline V gene encodes CDR1 MGHRA and CDR2 YSYEKL. The CDR3 contains 17 residues.

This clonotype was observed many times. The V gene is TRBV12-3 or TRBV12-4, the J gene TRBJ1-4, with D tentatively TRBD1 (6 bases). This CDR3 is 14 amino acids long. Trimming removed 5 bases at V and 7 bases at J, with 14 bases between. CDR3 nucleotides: TGTGCCAGCAGTGTGCAAGGGGGGAGTGAAAAACTGTTTTTT. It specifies CASSVQGGSEKLFF.

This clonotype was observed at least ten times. CDR3 DNA sequence: TGCGCCAGCAGCTTGGTCGGGGGGAGGAACGAGCAGTACTTC. It encodes CASSLVGGRNEQYF. The rearrangement joins TRBV5-1 to TRBJ2-7, with 7 positions matching TRBD2. The length of the CDR3 is 14 residues. With 0 bases clipped from V and 5 bases from J, the junction kept 5 bases outside the gene matches. Germline V gene data show CDR1 as SGHRS and CDR2 as YFSETQ.

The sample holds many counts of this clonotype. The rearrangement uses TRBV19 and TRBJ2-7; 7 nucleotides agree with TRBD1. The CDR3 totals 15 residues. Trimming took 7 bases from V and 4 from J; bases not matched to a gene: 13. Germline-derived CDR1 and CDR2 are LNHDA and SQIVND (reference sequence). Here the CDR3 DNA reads TGTGCCAGTACCCCGGGTATGGGGGACAGATACGAGCAGTACTTC. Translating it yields CASTPGMGDRYEQYF.

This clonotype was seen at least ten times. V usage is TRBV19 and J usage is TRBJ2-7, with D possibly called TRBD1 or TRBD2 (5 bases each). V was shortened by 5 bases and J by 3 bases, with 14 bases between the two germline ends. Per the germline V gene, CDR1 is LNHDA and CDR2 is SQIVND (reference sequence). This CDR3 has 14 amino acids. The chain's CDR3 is CASSGGIGVYEQYF. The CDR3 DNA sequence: TGTGCCAGTAGTGGGGGTATTGGAGTCTACGAGCAGTACTTC.

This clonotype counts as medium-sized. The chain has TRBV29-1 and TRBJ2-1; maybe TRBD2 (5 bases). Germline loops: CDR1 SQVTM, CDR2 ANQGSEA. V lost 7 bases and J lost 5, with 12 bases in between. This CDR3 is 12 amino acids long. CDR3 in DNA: TGCAGCGCAATGCCGGGGAACAATGAGCAGTTCTTC. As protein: CSAMPGNNEQFF.

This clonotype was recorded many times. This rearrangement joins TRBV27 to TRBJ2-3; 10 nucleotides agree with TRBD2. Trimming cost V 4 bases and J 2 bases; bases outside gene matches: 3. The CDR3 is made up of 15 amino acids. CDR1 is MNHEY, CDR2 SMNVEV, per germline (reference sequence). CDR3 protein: CASSSLAGVTDTQYF. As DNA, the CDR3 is TGTGCCAGCAGTTCGCTAGCGGGGGTCACAGATACGCAGTATTTT.

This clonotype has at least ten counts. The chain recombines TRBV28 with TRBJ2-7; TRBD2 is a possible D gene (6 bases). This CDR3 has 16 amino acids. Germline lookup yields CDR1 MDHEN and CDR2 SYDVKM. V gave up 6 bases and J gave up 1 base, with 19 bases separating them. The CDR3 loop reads CASSPFVGGDSYEQYF. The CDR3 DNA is TGTGCCAGCAGCCCGTTCGTGGGAGGAGATTCCTACGAGCAGTACTTC.

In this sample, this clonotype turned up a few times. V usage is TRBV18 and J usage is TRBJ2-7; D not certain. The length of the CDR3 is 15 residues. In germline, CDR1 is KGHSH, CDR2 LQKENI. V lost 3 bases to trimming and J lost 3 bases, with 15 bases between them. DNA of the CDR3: TGTGCCAGCTCACCGATTCTGGCAGCTAACTACGAGCAGTACTTC. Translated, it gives CASSPILAANYEQYF.

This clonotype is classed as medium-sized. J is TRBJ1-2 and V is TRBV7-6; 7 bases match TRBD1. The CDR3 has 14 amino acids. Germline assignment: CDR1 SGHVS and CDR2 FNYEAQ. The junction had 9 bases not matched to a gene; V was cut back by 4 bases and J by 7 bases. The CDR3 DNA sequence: TGTGCCAGCAGCTCCGAGACAGGGTGGGTTGGCTACACCTTC. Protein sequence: CASSSETGWVGYTF.

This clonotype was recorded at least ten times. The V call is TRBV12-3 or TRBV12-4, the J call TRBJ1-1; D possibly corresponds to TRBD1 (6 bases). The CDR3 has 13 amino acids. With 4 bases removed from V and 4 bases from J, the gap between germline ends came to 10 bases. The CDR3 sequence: CASSSAGATEAFF. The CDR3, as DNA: TGTGCCAGCAGTTCAGCAGGGGCCACTGAAGCTTTCTTT.

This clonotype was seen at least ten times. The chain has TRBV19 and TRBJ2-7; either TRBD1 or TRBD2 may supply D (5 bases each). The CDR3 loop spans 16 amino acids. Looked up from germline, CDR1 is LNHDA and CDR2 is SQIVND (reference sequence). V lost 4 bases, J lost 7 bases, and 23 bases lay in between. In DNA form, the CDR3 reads TGTGCCAGTAGTACGGCGTACGCTAGCTCGAAGGGGGAGCAGTACTTC. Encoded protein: CASSTAYASSKGEQYF.

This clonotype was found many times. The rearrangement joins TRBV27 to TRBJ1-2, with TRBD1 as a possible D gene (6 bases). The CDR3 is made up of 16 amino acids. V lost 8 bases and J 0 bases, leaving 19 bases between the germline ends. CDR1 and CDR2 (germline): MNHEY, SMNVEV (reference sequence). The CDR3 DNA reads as TGTGCCAGCGGCCCGTCAGGGGCCCTCACTAACTATGGCTACACCTTC. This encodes CASGPSGALTNYGYTF.

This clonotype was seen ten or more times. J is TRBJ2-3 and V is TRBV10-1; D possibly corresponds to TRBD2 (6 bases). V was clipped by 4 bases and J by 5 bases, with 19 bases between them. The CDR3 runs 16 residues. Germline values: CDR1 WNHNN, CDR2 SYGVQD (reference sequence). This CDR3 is CASSVNRGPGVDTQYF. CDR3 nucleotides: TGCGCCAGCAGTGTCAATCGGGGACCGGGGGTAGATACGCAGTATTTT.

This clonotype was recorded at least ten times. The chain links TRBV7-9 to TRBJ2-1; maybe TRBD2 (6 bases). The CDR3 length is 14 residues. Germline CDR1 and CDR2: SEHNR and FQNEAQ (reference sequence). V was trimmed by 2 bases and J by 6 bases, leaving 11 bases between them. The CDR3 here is CASSLRTTPNEQFF. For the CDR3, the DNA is TGTGCCAGCAGCTTAAGGACTACCCCCAATGAGCAGTTCTTC.